In its sample, the clone carrying this TCR beta chain was seen many times. TCRdb independently ran MiXCR on the 5' RACE reads; one entry per CDR3 protein. The sample lists about 51,000 distinct CDR3 sequences; approximately 17% were seen once. This sample is drawn from a study of neurological immune-mediated disorders. The CDR3 has 13 amino acids. The V end was cut by 4 bases, the J end by 1 base, with 8 bases between. CDR1 and CDR2 (germline): DFQATT, SNEGSKA (reference sequence). The chain employs TRBV20-1 and TRBJ1-5; D may be TRBD1 (6 bases). What was sequenced was PBMCs. This receptor was taken from a man in his 60s in good health. The CDR3 coding sequence is TGCAGTGCTATAGACAGGAGCAATCAGCCCCAGCATTTT. Amino acid sequence: CSAIDRSNQPQHF.